This T cell receptor beta chain was identified during a study of cytomegalovirus exposure and HLA in healthy donors. The PCR employed 60 Vbeta primers together with 13 Jbeta primers. Only in-frame clones appear in the TCRdb table, and some are missing; sequencing was by immunoSEQ multiplex PCR. Here the sample spans some 130,000 clones, 80% to 90% being singletons. The germline V gene has CDR1 MNHEY and CDR2 SVGAGI. The V end lost 2 bases, the J end lost 6 bases, and 15 bases lay between the germline ends. The CDR3 has 15 amino acids. This rearrangement joins TRBV6-5 to TRBJ2-3; weak D call: TRBD2 (7 bases). The specimen was PBMCs. The TCR originated in a man aged 45 to 65 in good health and CMV-seronegative. The CDR3 nucleotides read TGTGCCAGCAGTTACCTTGGGGGGGGCCCGGATACGCAGTATTTT. Translating gives CASSYLGGGPDTQYF.